This entry concerns a single TCR beta chain. Its antigen is not known. This PCR relied on a set of 60 Vbeta primers and 13 Jbeta primers. Clones were read by immunoSEQ multiplex PCR, and TCRdb kept only the in-frame ones, dropping some. The profile shows roughly 130,000 clones, around 69% of them singletons. These data originate in a study of cytomegalovirus exposure and HLA in healthy donors. V lost 4 bases and J lost 2; bases outside the gene matches: 14. The CDR3 totals 18 residues. Germline lookup yields CDR1 MNHNS and CDR2 SASEGT. Study results and limitations: When analyzed later, a missense DCLRE1C variant was found to be linked to TCR beta V- and J-gene trimming.

This receptor was obtained from a human donor in good health. The source material was PBMCs. This sequence joins TRBV6-1 and TRBJ2-3; 8 bases align to TRBD1. CDR3 in DNA: TGTGCCAGCAGTGCCATACATCCGACAGGGGCCAACACAGATACGCAGTATTTT. This codes for CASSAIHPTGANTDTQYF.